A single sample gave rise to the 27 T cell receptor beta chains below, sequenced in a study of T cell repertoires in cytomegalovirus infection. From the reads, TCRdb called clonotypes with MiXCR, one entry per CDR3 protein. The sample holds about 310,000 distinct CDR3 sequences, 15% to 20% seen once. Sequencing used PBMCs. The receptors here all came from a human donor in good health (CMV status not recorded). Some clones in this sample may be carry-over from other donors' samples.

This clonotype was found many times. The chain carries TRBV12-3 or TRBV12-4 and TRBJ1-2; D gene ambiguous. Deletions cut 6 bases from V and 0 bases from J, with 20 bases between. The CDR3 totals 17 residues. The CDR3 loop reads CASSPTFQEEANYGYTF. CDR3 DNA: TGTGCCAGCAGCCCTACCTTCCAGGAAGAAGCTAACTATGGCTACACCTTC.

The rearrangement joins TRBV7-2 to TRBJ1-2; possible D gene TRBD1, 6 bases. CDR1 and CDR2 (germline): SGHTA, FQGNSA. The CDR3 consists of 15 residues. V lost 1 base and J 4 bases, leaving 13 bases between the germline ends. The CDR3 reads CASSLGSGAGYGYTF. The CDR3, as DNA: TGTGCCAGCAGCTTAGGGTCGGGGGCTGGCTATGGCTACACCTTC.

This clonotype was picked up a small number of times. The chain carries TRBV7-2 and TRBJ2-1; unclear D gene. V was cut by 2 bases and J by 7 bases, with 6 bases left in between. CDR3 length equals 12 residues. Germline CDR1 reads SGHTA; CDR2 reads FQGNSA. The CDR3 nucleotides read TGTGCCAGCAGCTTAAGGCTAAATGAGCAGTTCTTC. The encoded protein is CASSLRLNEQFF.

This sequence joins TRBV25-1 and TRBJ2-4; 8 bases fit TRBD1. The germline CDR1 and CDR2 sequences are MGHDK and SYGVNS. This CDR3 comprises 17 residues. Unmatched junction bases numbered 8, after V lost 4 bases and J lost 0 bases. DNA of the CDR3: TGTGCCAGCAGTGGAGGACAGGGCCCGGTAGCCAAAAACATTCAGTACTTC. Protein: CASSGGQGPVAKNIQYF. Together with reference TRBV25-1 and TRBJ2-4, the CDR3 gives the full variable domain: EADIYQTPRYLVIGTGKKITLECSQTMGHDKMYWYQQDPGMELHLIHYSYGVNSTEKGDLSSESTVSRIRTEHFPLTLESARPSHTSQYLCASSGGQGPVAKNIQYFGAGTRLSVL.

The V and J genes are TRBV10-3 and TRBJ2-7; the match to TRBD1 covers 8 bases. CDR1 ENHRY and CDR2 SYGVKD come from the germline V gene. This CDR3 has 14 amino acids. Unmatched junction bases numbered 13, after V lost 9 bases and J lost 6 bases. The CDR3 DNA reads TGTGCCATTACGACCATACAGGGGGGTGGCGAGCAGTACTTC. Amino acid sequence: CAITTIQGGGEQYF.

This clonotype has a count of ten or more. V gene TRBV7-9 combines with J gene TRBJ1-1, with D possibly being TRBD1 (5 bases). The germline gives CDR1 SEHNR, CDR2 FQNEAQ (reference sequence). V was trimmed by 2 bases and J by 1 base, leaving 8 bases between them. This CDR3 comprises 14 residues. CDR3 loop: CASSLLQGNTEAFF. For the CDR3, the DNA is TGTGCCAGCAGCTTACTGCAGGGGAACACTGAAGCTTTCTTT.

V gene TRBV15 combines with J gene TRBJ1-1; D is undetermined. The CDR3 length is 11 residues. V lost 4 bases, J lost 11 bases, and 11 bases lay in between. In germline, CDR1 is LNHNV, CDR2 YYDKDF (reference sequence). The CDR3 region has the DNA TGTGCCACCAGCACTGGTCCGAGGGCTTTCTTT. Its translation is CATSTGPRAFF. The full variable domain, rest sourced from reference TRBV15 and TRBJ1-1, is DAMVIQNPRYQVTQFGKPVTLSCSQTLNHNVMYWYQQKSSQAPKLLFHYYDKDFNNEADTPDNFQSRRPNTSFCFLDIRSPGLGDTAMYLCATSTGPRAFFGQGTRLTVV.

V gene TRBV12-3 or TRBV12-4 combines with J gene TRBJ2-3; D not certain. V was pared by 8 bases and J by 4 bases, with 10 bases between. CDR3 length: 12 residues. The chain's CDR3 is CASHRVSDTQYF. CDR3 DNA sequence: TGTGCCAGCCATAGGGTGTCAGATACGCAGTATTTT.

This clonotype was seen ten or more times. The chain recombines TRBV7-2 with TRBJ1-5; no clear D gene. The V gene lost 0 bases and the J gene lost 5 bases, with 20 bases spanning the gap. The CDR3 is 18 amino acids. Germline V lookup: CDR1 SGHTA, CDR2 FQGNSA. In DNA, the CDR3 is TGTGCCAGCAGCTTAGCGGATGGCCCTTATACCATTGATCAGCCCCAGCATTTT. It is translated as CASSLADGPYTIDQPQHF.

This sequence joins TRBV29-1 and TRBJ2-3; 7 bases are a match to TRBD1. The CDR3 has 13 amino acids. Germline V CDR1 and CDR2: SQVTM, ANQGSEA. J was trimmed by 4 bases and V by 5 bases; bases with no gene match: 6. This chain's CDR3 is CSVRGGEADTQYF. The DNA for the CDR3 is TGCAGCGTTCGAGGGGGCGAGGCAGATACGCAGTATTTT.

Only a few counts were recorded for this clonotype. The rearrangement uses TRBV2 and TRBJ1-5, with D tentatively TRBD1 (5 bases). The germline V and J ends were trimmed by 5 bases and 1 base, with 9 bases remaining between them. The germline V gene has CDR1 SNHLY and CDR2 FYNNEI. The CDR3 has 14 residues. CDR3: CASSWGWSNQPQHF. The CDR3 DNA reads as TGTGCCAGCAGTTGGGGGTGGAGCAATCAGCCCCAGCATTTT.

The chain combines TRBV20-1 with TRBJ1-1, with 11 nucleotides matching TRBD1. The V gene end was trimmed by 3 bases and the J gene end by 5 bases; junction bases not matched to a gene: 5. This CDR3 has 14 residues. Germline V lookup: CDR1 DFQATT, CDR2 SNEGSKA (reference sequence). The CDR3 is CSARLGTGGTEAFF. The DNA for the CDR3 is TGCAGTGCTAGGCTCGGGACAGGGGGTACTGAAGCTTTCTTT.

This clonotype showed up just a few times. The rearrangement links TRBV28 to TRBJ2-7, with no clear D. V lost 6 bases to trimming and J lost 1 base, with 22 bases between them. CDR3 length equals 17 residues. Germline lookup yields CDR1 MDHEN and CDR2 SYDVKM. CDR3 loop: CASSRFTVGLLSYEQYF. CDR3 bases: TGTGCCAGCAGCCGATTCACGGTGGGGTTATTGTCCTACGAGCAGTACTTC.

The sample holds many counts of this clonotype. The genes are TRBV7-9 and TRBJ1-6, with 8 bases fitting TRBD1. This CDR3 has 17 residues. The germline gives CDR1 SEHNR, CDR2 FQNEAQ (reference sequence). The trim removed 0 bases at V and 10 bases at J, leaving 11 bases unmatched. The CDR3 DNA reads as TGTGCCAGCAGCTTAGCGGGACAGGCTGAGGGAGTCTCACCCCTCCACTTT. Translating it yields CASSLAGQAEGVSPLHF.

This clonotype was seen a few times. V is TRBV6-6 and J is TRBJ1-5; D is undetermined. Germline V lookup: CDR1 MNHNY, CDR2 SVGAGI (reference sequence). Trimming left V 0 bases short and J 7 bases short, with 7 bases between. This CDR3 spans 13 amino acids. For the CDR3, the DNA is TGTGCCAGCAGTTACTCGAACAACCAGCCCCAGCATTTT. This sequence encodes CASSYSNNQPQHF.

The sample holds a few counts of this clonotype. V usage is TRBV2 and J usage is TRBJ1-1; 11 positions agree with TRBD1. Germline values: CDR1 SNHLY, CDR2 FYNNEI. The junction had 9 bases not matched to a gene; V was cut back by 1 base and J by 5 bases. This CDR3 is built from 17 residues. The CDR3 DNA follows: TGTGCCAGCAGTGAAGTAGGACAGGGGGCGCGAGAGACTGAAGCTTTCTTT. This translates into CASSEVGQGARETEAFF.

The J gene is TRBJ2-1, the V gene TRBV5-4, with D maybe TRBD1 (6 bases). The CDR3 extends over 15 amino acids. Germline lookup yields CDR1 SGHNT and CDR2 YYREEE (reference sequence). Trimming removed 4 bases from V and 0 bases from J, with 11 bases in between. DNA of the CDR3: TGTGCCAGCAGCCCAGGGGCGGGCTCCTACAATGAGCAGTTCTTC. It yields the protein CASSPGAGSYNEQFF.

The chain combines TRBV7-6 with TRBJ2-5; TRBD2 might be the D (5 bases). Germline V gives CDR1 SGHVS, CDR2 FNYEAQ. CDR3 size: 13 residues. V lost 3 bases and J 4 bases, leaving 9 bases between the germline ends. CDR3 nucleotides: TGTGCCAGCAGCTTTCTCCGGGGAGAGACCCAGTACTTC. Translating gives CASSFLRGETQYF.

The chain is built from TRBV6-2 or TRBV6-3 and TRBJ2-7, with D perhaps assigned TRBD1 or TRBD2 (5 bases each). Trimming left V 8 bases short and J 0 bases short, with 17 bases between. The CDR3 totals 15 residues. Germline V gene lookup returns CDR1 MNHEY and CDR2 SVGEGT. CDR3 loop: CASGTRDGNSYEQYF. CDR3 sequence (DNA): TGTGCCAGCGGAACTCGGGACGGGAACTCCTACGAGCAGTACTTC.

This clonotype was observed many times. The chain employs TRBV6-2 or TRBV6-3 and TRBJ1-5, with D uncertain. Germline V lookup: CDR1 MNHEY, CDR2 SVGEGT. V was pared by 6 bases and J by 0 bases, with 18 bases between. The CDR3 has 17 residues. CDR3 protein: CASRHPDDWGSNQPQHF. DNA for the CDR3: TGTGCCAGCAGGCATCCTGACGATTGGGGTAGCAATCAGCCCCAGCATTTT.

The CDR3 sequence is CASSPRQGTSSYNSPLHF. The CDR3 nucleotides read TGTGCCAGCAGCCCCAGACAGGGAACAAGCTCCTATAATTCACCCCTCCACTTT. The chain employs TRBV6-6 and TRBJ1-6; TRBD1 aligns across 7 bases. CDR1 MNHNY and CDR2 SVGAGI come from the germline V gene (reference sequence). V lost 6 bases to trimming and J lost 0 bases; unmatched junction nucleotides: 11. This CDR3 is built from 18 residues.

This clonotype was seen ten or more times. The gene calls are TRBV28 and TRBJ2-7; tentatively, D is TRBD2 (6 bases). The CDR3 is made up of 15 amino acids. Per germline, CDR1 MDHEN and CDR2 SYDVKM. V shed 6 bases and J shed 0 bases, with 15 bases lying between them. Here the CDR3 DNA reads TGTGCCAGCAGATTCCGGGACTGGATCTCCTACGAGCAGTACTTC. Protein: CASRFRDWISYEQYF.

Only a few counts were recorded for this clonotype. This rearrangement joins TRBV6-1 to TRBJ2-7, with D uncertain. Germline V gives CDR1 MNHNS, CDR2 SASEGT. This CDR3 has 13 amino acids. V lost 6 bases and J 2 bases, leaving 11 bases between the germline ends. CDR3 loop: CASSEDLTYEQYF. Written as DNA, the CDR3 is TGTGCCAGCAGCGAGGACCTAACCTACGAGCAGTACTTC.

The table lists this clonotype with a few counts. The V call is TRBV2, the J call TRBJ2-3; D is unclear. The ends were cut back, 4 bases at V and 1 base at J, with 15 bases in the middle. The germline V gene encodes CDR1 SNHLY and CDR2 FYNNEI. This CDR3 is 16 amino acids long. CDR3 residues: CASSGNRHGGTDTQYF. As DNA, the CDR3 is TGTGCCAGCAGTGGGAACCGACATGGGGGCACAGATACGCAGTATTTT.

This clonotype was detected ten times or more. The genes are TRBV12-3 or TRBV12-4 and TRBJ2-1; D is unclear. The CDR3 is made up of 12 amino acids. Deletions cut 6 bases from V and 10 bases from J, with 13 bases between. The CDR3 DNA reads as TGTGCCAGCAGCCCCCCCCTTCAAGAGCAGTTCTTC. Residues: CASSPPLQEQFF.

In this sample, this clonotype turned up many times. The rearrangement joins TRBV5-1 to TRBJ2-1, with 9 bases matching TRBD2. CDR3 size: 16 residues. CDR1 and CDR2 (germline): SGHRS, YFSETQ. With V trimmed by 4 bases and J by 7 bases, 12 bases remained unmatched. CDR3 loop: CASSAQGAGGTNEQFF. Here the CDR3 DNA reads TGCGCCAGCAGCGCCCAGGGAGCGGGGGGTACGAATGAGCAGTTCTTC.

There are many counts of this clonotype. The chain links TRBV5-1 to TRBJ2-1; TRBD2 matches at 12 bases. This CDR3 contains 15 residues. Germline assignment: CDR1 SGHRS and CDR2 YFSETQ. Trimming at V came to 8 bases and at J to 6 bases, leaving 9 bases not matched to a gene. CDR3 sequence reads: CASRQPGLAGNEQFF. CDR3 coding DNA: TGCGCCAGTCGCCAACCGGGACTAGCGGGCAATGAGCAGTTCTTC.